Sequencing of this T cell receptor beta chain was carried out in a study of T-cell memory formation after mild COVID-19. Looking at the study overall: Clustering of TCRs was largely donor specific. Study-wide findings and caveats: Day 15 to 85 contractors were CD4/CD8 balanced; later expanders leaned CD4+. Chiefly within CM and EM were the contracting CD4+ clones; CD8+ ones were within EMRA.

TCRdb re-called the 5' RACE reads through MiXCR, storing one row per CDR3 protein. Found here are approximately 180,000 distinct CDR3 sequences, 16% of them singletons; the top ten hold around 1.9%. This clonotype has more than one count but fewer than ten. Its antigen is undetermined. The germline V and J ends were trimmed by 1 base and 8 bases, with 11 bases remaining between them. From germline, CDR1 is KGHDR and CDR2 SFDVKD. The CDR3 runs 14 residues. Sequencing used PBMCs or a T cell subset sorted from them (not recorded which). The chain links TRBV24-1 to TRBJ2-1; D unresolved. The receptor's source is an adult woman who had mild COVID-19 (a few samples of this study predate the infection). Cell type and time point are not known. This chain's CDR3 is CATSDFGQSYEQFF. DNA of the CDR3: TGTGCCACCAGTGATTTCGGGCAGAGCTATGAGCAGTTCTTC.